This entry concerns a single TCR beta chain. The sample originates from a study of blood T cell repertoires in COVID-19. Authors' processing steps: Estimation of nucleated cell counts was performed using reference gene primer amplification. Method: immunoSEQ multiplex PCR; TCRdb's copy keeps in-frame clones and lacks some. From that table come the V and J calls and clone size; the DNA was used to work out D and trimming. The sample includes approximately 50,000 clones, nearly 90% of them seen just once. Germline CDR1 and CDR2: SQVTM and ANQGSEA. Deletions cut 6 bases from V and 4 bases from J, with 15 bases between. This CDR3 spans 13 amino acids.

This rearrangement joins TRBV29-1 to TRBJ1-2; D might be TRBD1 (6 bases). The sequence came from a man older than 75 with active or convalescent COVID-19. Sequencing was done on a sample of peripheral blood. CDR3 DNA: TGCAGCGTGACTAGGGGGGAGGGCTATGGCTACACCTTC. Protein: CSVTRGEGYGYTF. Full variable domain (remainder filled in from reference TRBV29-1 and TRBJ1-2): SAVISQKPSRDICQRGTSLTIQCQVDSQVTMMFWYRQQPGQSLTLIATANQGSEATYESGFVIDKFPISRPNLTFSTLTVSNMSPEDSSIYLCSVTRGEGYGYTFGSGTRLTVV.